Given below is one TCR beta chain in context. The sample belongs to a study of blood T cell repertoires in COVID-19. V was shortened by 3 bases and J by 7 bases, with 15 bases between the two germline ends. The CDR3 contains 14 residues. CDR1 is MNHEY, CDR2 SVGAGI, per germline. TCRdb keeps only in-frame clones here, not all; method: immunoSEQ multiplex PCR. The data show 280,000 or so clones, with nearly 90% seen just once and 9% to 9.5% held by the top ten. This receptor was identified in a man between 18 and 29 years old with active or convalescent COVID-19. The chain recombines TRBV6-5 with TRBJ1-2, with a tentative D call TRBD1 (6 bases). The sequenced sample was peripheral blood. CDR3 sequence reads: CASSYFTGSGGYTF. The DNA of the CDR3 is TGTGCCAGCAGTTATTTTACAGGGTCGGGTGGCTACACCTTC.